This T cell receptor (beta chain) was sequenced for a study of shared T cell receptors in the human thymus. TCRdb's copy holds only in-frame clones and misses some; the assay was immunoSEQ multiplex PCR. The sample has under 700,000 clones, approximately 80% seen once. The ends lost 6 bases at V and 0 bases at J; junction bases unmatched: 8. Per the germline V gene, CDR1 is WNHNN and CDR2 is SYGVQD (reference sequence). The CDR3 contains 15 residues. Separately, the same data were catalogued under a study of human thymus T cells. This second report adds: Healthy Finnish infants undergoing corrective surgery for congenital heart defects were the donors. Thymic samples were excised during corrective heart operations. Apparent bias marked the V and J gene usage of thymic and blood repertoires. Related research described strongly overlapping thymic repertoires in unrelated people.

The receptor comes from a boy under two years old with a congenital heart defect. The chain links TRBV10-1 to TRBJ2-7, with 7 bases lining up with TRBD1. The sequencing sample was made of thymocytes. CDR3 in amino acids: CASSSHRGSSYEQYF. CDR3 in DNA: TGCGCCAGCAGCTCCCACAGGGGCAGCTCCTACGAGCAGTACTTC.